Listed here is a single T cell receptor beta chain. What it recognizes is unknown. CDR1 is MDHEN, CDR2 SYDVKM, per germline. The CDR3 has 12 residues. Between the trimmed V and J ends, which lost 8 bases and 3 bases, there was a span of 11 bases. This sample was included in a study of post-analysis software for immune sequencing data. Unique molecular identifiers were carried by the TCR beta cDNA libraries. TCRdb independently ran MiXCR on the PCR reads; one entry per CDR3 protein. This repertoire shows about 820,000 distinct CDR3 sequences, roughly 58% found once; its top ten account for approximately 4.4%. Overall study results and limits: Comparison of patients with controls showed a handful of TRBV segments more frequent in patients, TRBV5-6, TRBV5-1 and TRBV20-1 among them.

This sequence originates from a girl aged 10 to 17 with multiple sclerosis. The chain uses TRBV28 and TRBJ2-7; D unclear. The material sequenced was blood. In DNA form, the CDR3 reads TGTGCCAGCCGCTTATCATTCTACGAGCAGTACTTC. It encodes CASRLSFYEQYF.